This T cell receptor beta chain was captured by sequencing in a study of T cell responses to AZD1222 COVID-19 vaccine. General study findings and limits: Reportedly, nearly half the spike-specific TCRs target unmutated variant regions.

A word on this clone: Its antigen is unidentified.

V was pared by 1 base and J by 2 bases, with 15 bases between. Germline-derived CDR1 and CDR2 are SNHLY and FYNNEI. The CDR3 has 17 residues. The data were produced by immunoSEQ multiplex PCR, yet TCRdb's version contains in-frame clones alone and is incomplete. The sample has roughly 120,000 clones, 88% seen once. Specimen: peripheral blood, collected 28 days after the second AZD1222 dose. The chain couples TRBV2 to TRBJ1-3; perhaps TRBD1 as D (6 bases). This receptor was taken from an adult who received the AZD1222 COVID-19 vaccine. CDR3 sequence: CASSEGGPARAGNTIYF. For the CDR3, the DNA is TGTGCCAGCAGTGAAGGGGGGCCGGCCAGGGCTGGAAACACCATATATTTT.